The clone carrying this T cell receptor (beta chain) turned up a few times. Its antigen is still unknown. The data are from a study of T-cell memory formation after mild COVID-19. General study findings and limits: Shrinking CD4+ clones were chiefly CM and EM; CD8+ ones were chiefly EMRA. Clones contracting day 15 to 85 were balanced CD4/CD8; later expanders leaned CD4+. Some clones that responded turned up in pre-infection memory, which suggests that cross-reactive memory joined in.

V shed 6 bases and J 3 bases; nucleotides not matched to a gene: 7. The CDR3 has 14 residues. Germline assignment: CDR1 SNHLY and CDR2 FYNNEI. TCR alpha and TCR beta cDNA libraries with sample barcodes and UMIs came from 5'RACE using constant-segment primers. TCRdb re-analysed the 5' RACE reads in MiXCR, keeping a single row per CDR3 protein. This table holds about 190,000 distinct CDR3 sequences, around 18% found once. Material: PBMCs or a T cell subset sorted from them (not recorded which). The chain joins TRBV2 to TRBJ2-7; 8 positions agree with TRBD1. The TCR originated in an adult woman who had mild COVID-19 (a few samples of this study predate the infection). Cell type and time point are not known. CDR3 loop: CASSDRTGHYEQYF. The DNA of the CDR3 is TGTGCCAGCAGCGACCGGACAGGGCACTACGAGCAGTACTTC.